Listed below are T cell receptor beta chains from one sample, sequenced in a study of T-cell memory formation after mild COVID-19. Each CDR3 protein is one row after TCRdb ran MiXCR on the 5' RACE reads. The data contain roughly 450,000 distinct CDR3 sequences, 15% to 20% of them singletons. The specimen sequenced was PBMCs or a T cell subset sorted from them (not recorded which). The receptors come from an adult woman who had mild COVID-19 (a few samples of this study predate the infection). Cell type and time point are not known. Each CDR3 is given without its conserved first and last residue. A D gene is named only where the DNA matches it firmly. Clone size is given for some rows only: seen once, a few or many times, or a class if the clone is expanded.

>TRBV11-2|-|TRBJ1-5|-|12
ASSTYGGNQPQH
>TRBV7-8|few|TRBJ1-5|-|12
ASKLGPSNQPQH
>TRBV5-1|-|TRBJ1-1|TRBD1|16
ASSYQPPTGDMNTEAF
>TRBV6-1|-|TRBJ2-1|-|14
ASSAAQRGSYNEQF
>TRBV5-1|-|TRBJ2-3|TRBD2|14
ASSLETSGEADTQY
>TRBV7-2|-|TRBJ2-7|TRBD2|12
ASTASGSRHEQY
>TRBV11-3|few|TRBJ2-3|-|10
ASSLRAGAQY
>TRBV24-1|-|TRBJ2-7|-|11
ATSDLAGYEQY
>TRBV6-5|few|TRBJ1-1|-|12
ASRSLGGAPEAF
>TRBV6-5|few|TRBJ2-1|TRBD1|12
ASSHRGQYNEQF
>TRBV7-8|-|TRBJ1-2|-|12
ASSHEVLGYGYT
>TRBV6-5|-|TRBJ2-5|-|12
ASSYSGAWETQY
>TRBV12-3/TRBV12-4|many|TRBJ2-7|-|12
ASSLSTSLPEQY
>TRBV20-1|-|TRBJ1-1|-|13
SARGPGAQGTEAF
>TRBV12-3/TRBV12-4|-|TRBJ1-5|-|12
ASSLQQHNQPQH
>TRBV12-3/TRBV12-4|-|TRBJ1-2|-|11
ASSLSTGNGYT
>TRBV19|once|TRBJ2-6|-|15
ASSIVWSGDGANVLT
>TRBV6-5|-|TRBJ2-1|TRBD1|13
ASRGPGQGYNEQF
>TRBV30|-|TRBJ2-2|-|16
AWSEERFRRVNTGELF
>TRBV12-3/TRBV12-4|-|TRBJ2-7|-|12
ASSEQTVNYEQY
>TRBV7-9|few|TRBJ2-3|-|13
ASSFRGQGSDTQY
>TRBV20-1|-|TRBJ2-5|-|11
SAREPTGETQY
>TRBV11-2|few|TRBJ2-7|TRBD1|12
ASSHRTGDYEQY
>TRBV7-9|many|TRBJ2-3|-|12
ASSENVELDTQY
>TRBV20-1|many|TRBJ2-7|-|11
SATETIRAEQY
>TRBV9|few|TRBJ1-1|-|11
ASSVAMNTEAF
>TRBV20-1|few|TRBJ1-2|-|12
SARGEPLSYGYT
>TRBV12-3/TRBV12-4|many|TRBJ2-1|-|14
ASSPRTVSSYNEQF
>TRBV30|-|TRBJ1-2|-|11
AWSVSAAMSYT
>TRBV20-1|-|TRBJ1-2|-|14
SAPPYRVQRDYGYT
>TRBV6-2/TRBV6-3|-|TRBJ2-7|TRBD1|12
AVQRQGASYEQY
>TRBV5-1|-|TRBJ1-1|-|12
ASSNGPGNTEAF
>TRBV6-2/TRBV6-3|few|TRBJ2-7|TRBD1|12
ASRFGTGKMMQY
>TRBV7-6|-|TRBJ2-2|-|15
ASSRVGGLLGTGELF
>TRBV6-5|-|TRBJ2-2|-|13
ASTPHAGNTGELF
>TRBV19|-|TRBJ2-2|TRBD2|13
ASSTAGENTGELF
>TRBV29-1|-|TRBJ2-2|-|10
SVGGPSGELF
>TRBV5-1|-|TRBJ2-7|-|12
ASSPRPERGEQY
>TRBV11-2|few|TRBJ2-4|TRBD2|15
ASSLDGLSGREDIQY
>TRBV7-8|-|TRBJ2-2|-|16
ASSYSLGLHWGTGELF
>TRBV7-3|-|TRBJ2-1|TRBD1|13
ASSLVGTGGNEQF
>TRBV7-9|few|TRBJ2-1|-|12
ASSLRSSDNEQF
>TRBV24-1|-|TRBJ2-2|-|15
ATSDPGTQSNTGELF
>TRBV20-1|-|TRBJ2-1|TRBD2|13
SAGLAGGPLNEQF
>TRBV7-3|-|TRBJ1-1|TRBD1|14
ASSLTPPNRGTEAF
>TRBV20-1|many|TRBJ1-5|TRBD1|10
SMGTGEQPQH
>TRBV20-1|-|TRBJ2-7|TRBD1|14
SASPVTGVFSYEQY
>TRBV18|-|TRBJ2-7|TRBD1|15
ASSPRLTGGPSYEQY
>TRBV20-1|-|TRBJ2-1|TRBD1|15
SAPNFGTGGSYNEQF
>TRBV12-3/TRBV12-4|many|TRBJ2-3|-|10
ASRLSTDTQY
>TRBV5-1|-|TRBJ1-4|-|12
ASSLGSYNEKLF
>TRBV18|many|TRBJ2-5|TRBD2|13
ASSPPRGGAETQY
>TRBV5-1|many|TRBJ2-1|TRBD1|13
ASSLVGQGDNEQF
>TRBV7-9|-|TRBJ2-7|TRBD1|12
ASSPTGGPNEQY
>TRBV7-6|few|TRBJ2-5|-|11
ASSFGQQETQY
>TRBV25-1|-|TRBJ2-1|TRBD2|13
ASSDAGVTYNEQF
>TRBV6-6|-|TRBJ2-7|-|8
ASGRYEQY